This T cell receptor (beta chain) is drawn from a study of blood T cell repertoires in COVID-19. Study at large: Specimens from acute and convalescent COVID-19 originated in the United States, Italy and Spain. PBMCs, B-cell-depleted T cells, or T cells provided the cDNA or gDNA that made up the material.

Original analysis: Amplification from reference gene primers served as the basis for estimated nucleated cell counts. The assay was immunoSEQ multiplex PCR, and TCRdb's table has in-frame clones only and misses some. V, J and clone size reflect that table, while D and trimming were determined from the DNA. The table has 250,000 to 300,000 clones, 85% to 90% seen once. The junction had 4 bases not matched to a gene; V was cut back by 5 bases and J by 0 bases. The CDR3 runs 16 residues. CDR1 and CDR2 (germline): ENHRY, SYGVKD. This chain uses TRBV10-3 with TRBJ2-7; 13 nucleotides line up with TRBD2. This clonotype was obtained from a woman aged 30 to 39 with COVID-19, enrolled during active disease. Specimen: peripheral blood. The CDR3 nucleotides are TGTGCCATCAGTAAAAGGACTAGCGGGAGCTCCTACGAGCAGTACTTC. Its translation is CAISKRTSGSSYEQYF.